This entry is about one T cell receptor (beta chain). Its antigen is still unknown. TCRdb re-called the 5' RACE reads with MiXCR, one entry per CDR3 protein. Counted here are under 400,000 distinct CDR3 sequences, under 25% occurring once; the ten biggest clones make up around 13%. This sample was taken from a study of T-cell memory formation after mild COVID-19. General study findings and limits: Mainly in CM and EM were contracting CD4+ clones; CD8+ were in EMRA. Clones that contracted from day 15 to 85 were balanced CD4/CD8, while later expanders leaned CD4+. Confirmation was lacking for SARS-CoV-2 specificity of second-wave clones that peaked on day 37.

Germline values: CDR1 LNHNV, CDR2 YYDKDF (reference sequence). The V and J ends lost 2 bases and 8 bases respectively, with 15 bases between them. This CDR3 is built from 15 residues. The chain recombines TRBV15 with TRBJ1-4, with a possible D match to TRBD1 (5 bases). Sequenced input: PBMCs or a T cell subset sorted from them (not recorded which). This TCR came from an adult woman who had mild COVID-19 (a few samples of this study predate the infection). Cell type and time point are not known. The chain's CDR3 is CATSRTGRGDEKLFF. In DNA, the CDR3 is TGTGCCACCAGCAGAACCGGACGGGGGGACGAAAAACTGTTTTTT.